The next 30 T cell receptor beta chains were all read from a single sample in a study of precursors of human CD4 cytotoxic T cells listed by TCRdb under 2018. To test a precursor-effector relationship among CD4 cytotoxic T cells, bulk UMI-based TCR sequencing was performed on four sorted CD4+ memory subsets (TCM, TEM, IL-7Rhigh TEMRA, IL-7R- TEMRA). TCRdb names Illumina MiSeq as the instrument used. TCRdb ran its own pipeline on the public reads, namely fastp trimming at Q25 and MiXCR clone calling, and kept in-frame beta chains. Rows matching on CDR3 protein sequence are summarized as one entry with the most common DNA and genes. The sample profile shows about 500 distinct CDR3 sequences; under 20% of them were found once. In total, the top ten clones hold approximately 15% of the sample. Source material: memory CD4+ T cells from blood (PBMCs). Every receptor here comes from a human donor in good health.

A word on this clonotype: A much bigger clone sits one base away, suggesting this may be a read error. The chain is built from TRBV7-9 and TRBJ1-5, with TRBD1 as a possible D gene (5 bases). The CDR3 totals 12 residues. The ends were cut back, 7 bases at V and 7 bases at J, with 11 bases in the middle. Germline V lookup: CDR1 SEHNR, CDR2 FQNEAQ (reference sequence). The CDR3 region is CASNVGEQPQHF. The CDR3 nucleotides are TGTGCCAGCAACGTAGGGGAGCAGCCCCAGCATTTT.

This clonotype was observed a handful of times. The chain has TRBV27 and TRBJ2-1; 8 positions match TRBD2. The CDR3 covers 14 residues. J lost 4 bases, V lost 2 bases, and 1 base had no gene match. CDR1 is MNHEY, CDR2 SMNVEV, per germline (reference sequence). DNA of the CDR3: TGTGCCAGCAGTTTACGACTAGCGTACAATGAGCAGTTCTTC. Encoded protein: CASSLRLAYNEQFF.

This clonotype was detected only a few times. The chain uses TRBV25-1 and TRBJ2-1; tentative D call: TRBD2 (5 bases). Germline CDR1 reads MGHDK; CDR2 reads SYGVNS. V lost 0 bases and J 10 bases, leaving 10 bases between the germline ends. The CDR3 loop spans 13 amino acids. The CDR3 nucleotides are TGTGCCAGCAGTGAATATGTCGAGCGGGAGCAGTTCTTC. It specifies CASSEYVEREQFF.

On this clonotype: One junction end does not reproduce the germline sequence, and a read error may be involved. The chain employs TRBV7-2 and TRBJ2-1, with 11 nucleotides matching TRBD2. The CDR3 sequence is 19 residues long. Germline CDR1 SGHTA, CDR2 FQGNSA. CDR3 coding DNA: TGTGCCAGCAGCCGGCCCCTCCGGCTAGCGGGAGGCTCCAACAATGAGCAGTTCTTC. Translated, it gives CASSRPLRLAGGSNNEQFF.

Turning to this clonotype: A much larger clonotype is one base distant, so this may be a read error. The CDR3 DNA reads TGTGCCAGCAGTCTCACAGGGCTAACCTACGAGGAGTACTTC. It is translated as CASSLTGLTYEEYF. The chain uses TRBV2 and TRBJ2-7; D may be TRBD1 (6 bases). CDR1 and CDR2 from the germline V gene are SNHLY and FYNNEI. The CDR3 is 14 amino acids.

This clonotype showed up just a few times. The chain recombines TRBV7-8 with TRBJ1-3; maybe TRBD1 (6 bases). The germline V gene has CDR1 SGHVS and CDR2 FQNEAQ. The CDR3 sequence is 15 residues long. Trimming removed 1 base at V and 7 bases at J, with 14 bases between. CDR3 residues: CASSLGGGPGNTIYF. The CDR3 DNA is TGTGCCAGCAGCTTAGGCGGGGGCCCCGGGAACACCATATATTTT.

V gene TRBV3-1 combines with J gene TRBJ2-7; 7 nucleotides align to TRBD2. V gave up 5 bases and J gave up 0 bases; unmatched junction bases: 7. This CDR3 is built from 15 residues. The germline V gene has CDR1 LGHDT and CDR2 YNNKEL (reference sequence). CDR3 DNA sequence: TGTGCCAGCAGCAGGTCTAGCGGCGACTCCTACGAGCAGTACTTC. Translation: CASSRSSGDSYEQYF.

This chain uses TRBV5-1 with TRBJ2-3; 12 positions agree with TRBD1. Germline V gives CDR1 SGHRS, CDR2 YFSETQ. This CDR3 has 15 residues. With 4 bases clipped from V and 5 bases from J, the junction kept 5 bases outside the gene matches. CDR3 DNA sequence: TGCGCCAGCAGCGTGGGACAGGGGGCAGGAGATACGCAGTATTTT. Translating it yields CASSVGQGAGDTQYF.

This rearrangement joins TRBV6-5 to TRBJ2-3; no clear D gene. CDR1 and CDR2 (germline): MNHEY, SVGAGI. This CDR3 contains 13 residues. The V end lost 6 bases, the J end lost 4 bases, and 11 bases lay between the germline ends. The chain's CDR3 is CASSQVDSDTQYF. The CDR3 bases are TGTGCCAGCAGCCAAGTTGATTCAGATACGCAGTATTTT.

By share, this clonotype counts as large. The CDR3 sequence is CASSLSLAGNEQYF. The DNA of the CDR3 is TGCGCCAGCAGCTTGTCCCTAGCGGGGAACGAGCAGTACTTC. The V and J genes are TRBV5-1 and TRBJ2-7; 9 bases fit TRBD2. V shed 1 base, J shed 5 bases, and the junction held 4 bases outside the gene matches. Germline V gene lookup returns CDR1 SGHRS and CDR2 YFSETQ. This CDR3 is 14 amino acids long.

This clonotype was detected only a few times. The V and J genes are TRBV6-2 or TRBV6-3 and TRBJ2-7, with 9 bases identical to TRBD1. CDR1 MNHEY and CDR2 SVGEGT come from the germline V gene. This CDR3 comprises 14 residues. V lost 5 bases, J lost 2 bases, and 4 bases stayed unmatched. The CDR3 DNA follows: TGTGCCAGCAGTCAGGACAGGGGCGCCTACGAGCAGTACTTC. It encodes CASSQDRGAYEQYF.

The chain is built from TRBV27 and TRBJ2-5; D perhaps matches TRBD2 (6 bases). Germline V gene sequence: CDR1 MNHEY, CDR2 SMNVEV (reference sequence). The ends were cut back, 3 bases at V and 6 bases at J, with 11 bases in the middle. The CDR3 runs 13 residues. CDR3 coding DNA: TGTGCCAGCAGTTTGGAGGGCGTCCAGACCCAGTACTTC. Its translation: CASSLEGVQTQYF.

This clonotype was detected a few times. The rearrangement links TRBV29-1 to TRBJ1-4; D uncertain. The V end lost 4 bases, the J end lost 5 bases, and 11 bases lay between the germline ends. Per the germline V gene, CDR1 is SQVTM and CDR2 is ANQGSEA. CDR3 length: 13 residues. The CDR3 nucleotides read TGCAGCGTTGTTTCTCCGACGAATGAAAAACTGTTTTTT. It yields the protein CSVVSPTNEKLFF.

This clonotype is deemed large. This chain uses TRBV5-1 with TRBJ1-4; D gene unclear. The CDR3 runs to 13 residues. The germline gives CDR1 SGHRS, CDR2 YFSETQ. V was cut by 0 bases and J by 8 bases, with 8 bases left in between. The CDR3 DNA reads TGCGCCAGCAGCTTGGAGGACGGAGAAAAACTGTTTTTT. Protein: CASSLEDGEKLFF.

This clonotype appeared a few times. The gene calls are TRBV20-1 and TRBJ2-1, with 9 bases that match TRBD2. CDR3 length: 15 amino acids. Germline CDR1 is DFQATT and CDR2 is SNEGSKA (reference sequence). The J segment lost 5 bases and the V segment lost 0 bases, leaving 5 bases of the junction unmatched. CDR3 loop: CSAREGGGANNEQFF. The CDR3 DNA is TGCAGTGCTAGAGAGGGCGGGGGGGCAAACAATGAGCAGTTCTTC.

This clonotype is judged large. This chain joins TRBV7-9 and TRBJ1-5, with D possibly TRBD1 on 5 matching bases. The CDR3 extends over 12 amino acids. The V and J ends lost 5 bases and 7 bases respectively, with 9 bases between them. Germline V gives CDR1 SEHNR, CDR2 FQNEAQ (reference sequence). In nucleotides, the CDR3 is TGTGCCAGCAGCGTAGGGGAGCAGCCCCAGCATTTT. It codes for CASSVGEQPQHF.

Relative to its sample, this clonotype is large. The J gene is TRBJ2-2, the V gene TRBV10-3; D uncertain. Between the trimmed V and J ends, which lost 3 bases and 6 bases, there was a span of 14 bases. Looked up from germline, CDR1 is ENHRY and CDR2 is SYGVKD. This CDR3 region has 15 residues. CDR3 bases: TGTGCCATCAGTGATCCTAGGCAAAACCCCGGGGAGCTGTTTTTT. Translated, it gives CAISDPRQNPGELFF.

V usage is TRBV12-3 or TRBV12-4 and J usage is TRBJ2-1, with D possibly matching TRBD2 (5 bases). V lost 5 bases to trimming and J lost 6 bases, with 11 bases between them. This CDR3 contains 13 residues. CDR3 coding DNA: TGTGCCAGCAGTCCTACAACTAGCAATGAGCAGTTCTTC. As protein: CASSPTTSNEQFF.

The chain couples TRBV11-3 to TRBJ2-5; D is unresolved. CDR1 is SGHNT, CDR2 YENEEA, per germline. This CDR3 has 14 amino acids. V lost 2 bases and J lost 3, with 10 bases in between. CDR3 coding DNA: TGTGCCAGCAGCTTATGGAAGGGCGAAGAGACCCAGTACTTC. As protein: CASSLWKGEETQYF.

The rearrangement uses TRBV15 and TRBJ1-5, with D possibly being TRBD1 (5 bases). V shed 6 bases and J shed 5 bases, with 35 bases lying between them. In germline, CDR1 is LNHNV, CDR2 YYDKDF (reference sequence). This CDR3 spans 21 amino acids. CDR3 DNA sequence: TGTGCCACCAGTTATAAATATGGAAACCCCTGGGGGATTTGCGTGGATCAGCCCCAGCATTTT. Protein product: CATSYKYGNPWGICVDQPQHF.

The chain joins TRBV20-1 to TRBJ2-5, with a possible D match to TRBD2 (6 bases). V was clipped by 0 bases and J by 1 base, with 18 bases between them. CDR1 and CDR2 (germline): DFQATT, SNEGSKA (reference sequence). This CDR3 contains 17 residues. The CDR3 loop is CSARDPNPSGPQETQYF. As DNA, the CDR3 is TGCAGTGCTAGAGATCCGAACCCCAGCGGGCCCCAAGAGACCCAGTACTTC.

This clonotype was detected only a few times. The V call is TRBV7-9, the J call TRBJ2-7; 15 bases match TRBD2. Unmatched junction bases numbered 6, after V lost 1 base and J lost 5 bases. The CDR3 sequence is 17 residues long. Germline lookup yields CDR1 SEHNR and CDR2 FQNEAQ (reference sequence). CDR3 DNA: TGTGCCAGCAGCTTAGTTGGACTAGCGGGGGGGTATGACGAGCAGTACTTC. Its translation is CASSLVGLAGGYDEQYF.

V and J are TRBV27 and TRBJ2-6; D gene uncertain. Germline CDR1 and CDR2: MNHEY and SMNVEV (reference sequence). The CDR3 extends over 16 amino acids. V lost 2 bases to trimming and J lost 0 bases, with 8 bases between them. The CDR3 is CASSLNALSGANVLTF. For the CDR3, the DNA is TGTGCCAGCAGTTTAAATGCTCTCTCTGGGGCCAACGTCCTGACTTTC.

The chain links TRBV10-3 to TRBJ1-1; TRBD1 matches at 9 bases. V shed 10 bases and J 3 bases; nucleotides not matched to a gene: 6. The CDR3 extends over 13 amino acids. Per the germline V gene, CDR1 is ENHRY and CDR2 is SYGVKD. The CDR3 region has the DNA TGTGCCACCTTGGGACAGGGTTACACTGAAGCTTTCTTT. It yields the protein CATLGQGYTEAFF.

The chain uses TRBV3-1 and TRBJ2-7, with D tentatively TRBD1 (5 bases). CDR1 is LGHDT, CDR2 YNNKEL, per germline (reference sequence). CDR3 length equals 12 residues. The V and J ends lost 4 bases and 3 bases respectively, with 7 bases between them. This CDR3 reads CASSPQGYEQYF. The CDR3 DNA follows: TGTGCCAGCAGCCCCCAGGGCTACGAGCAGTACTTC.

V and J are TRBV20-1 and TRBJ2-3; weak D call: TRBD1 (6 bases). Trimming stripped 6 bases from V and 0 bases from J, with 16 bases between. CDR3 length: 15 residues. Germline V lookup: CDR1 DFQATT, CDR2 SNEGSKA (reference sequence). The CDR3 DNA is TGCAGTGCGACCTCATCGACAGGCAGCACAGATACGCAGTATTTT. Translating it yields CSATSSTGSTDTQYF.

Sample share makes this clonotype large. The chain carries TRBV7-3 and TRBJ2-3, with D possibly TRBD2 on 5 matching bases. Germline CDR1 SGHTA, CDR2 FQGTGA. CDR3 size: 14 residues. The germline V and J ends were trimmed by 1 base and 4 bases, with 9 bases remaining between them. This chain's CDR3 is CASSLMAGADTQYF. Written as DNA, the CDR3 is TGTGCCAGCAGCTTAATGGCGGGTGCAGATACGCAGTATTTT.

By proportion, this clonotype is large. J is TRBJ1-1 and V is TRBV7-2; unclear D gene. The CDR3 length is 13 residues. Trimming removed 1 base from V and 0 bases from J, with 3 bases in between. Germline V gene sequence: CDR1 SGHTA, CDR2 FQGNSA. CDR3: CASSLVMNTEAFF. For the CDR3, the DNA is TGTGCCAGCAGCTTAGTTATGAACACTGAAGCTTTCTTT.

This clonotype is judged large. The rearrangement links TRBV5-1 to TRBJ2-3, with 8 bases aligning to TRBD1. With V trimmed by 0 bases and J by 1 base, 4 bases remained unmatched. CDR1 SGHRS and CDR2 YFSETQ come from the germline V gene. This CDR3 comprises 16 residues. CDR3 loop: CASSLDAGQGTDTQYF. CDR3 in DNA: TGCGCCAGCAGCTTGGATGCGGGACAGGGCACAGATACGCAGTATTTT.

Notes on this clonotype: With a much larger clone just one base away, this may be a read error. The V gene is TRBV12-3 or TRBV12-4, the J gene TRBJ2-1; 11 bases are shared with TRBD2. Trimming at V came to 5 bases and at J to 12 bases, leaving 9 bases not matched to a gene. The CDR3 extends over 14 amino acids. The CDR3 bases are TGTGCCAGCAGTACTAGCGGGAGAGTCGATGGGCAGTTCTTC. Translated, it gives CASSTSGRVDGQFF.